This paragraph reports one TCR beta chain. Its antigen remains unknown. This specimen belongs to a study of early T cells in non-severe SARS-CoV-2 infection. Study as a whole: Sequenced material consisted of bulk RNA (from unsorted whole blood), and chains were unpaired. Study-wide results and caveats: VDJdb matching favored anti-spike CD8 responses, missing private and CD4 specificities.

Deletions cut 1 base from V and 2 bases from J, with 10 bases between. This CDR3 is built from 15 residues. CDR1 and CDR2 (germline): MGHRA, YSYEKL. One entry per CDR3 protein results from TCRdb running MiXCR on the 5' RACE reads. The sample records roughly 45,000 distinct CDR3 sequences, 10% to 15% being singletons. Sequencing was done on a sample of whole blood. This chain links TRBV4-1 with TRBJ2-3, with unresolved D. This clonotype was sampled from an adult who was a healthcare worker with PCR-confirmed SARS-CoV-2 infection or an uninfected control (not recorded which). The CDR3 nucleotides are TGCGCCAGCAGCCAAGTTAGCTTGTTCACAGATACGCAGTATTTT. Translation gives CASSQVSLFTDTQYF.